Detailed here is one TCR beta chain. These data originate in a study of blood T cell repertoires in COVID-19. As handled by the study authors: Amplification with reference gene primers provided the estimates of nucleated cell counts. Produced via immunoSEQ multiplex PCR; TCRdb's table is partial and in-frame only. D and trimming come from the DNA, and the V and J calls and clone size come from that table. Among around 140,000 clones listed, roughly 86% were seen once. V gave up 3 bases and J gave up 1 base, with 7 bases separating them. The CDR3 totals 14 residues. CDR1 is SGHTA, CDR2 FQGNSA, per germline.

The sample was peripheral blood. The TCR was taken from a man between 70 and 80 years old with acute or convalescent COVID-19. The rearrangement uses TRBV7-2 and TRBJ2-1; tentative D call: TRBD1 (5 bases). The DNA for the CDR3 is TGTGCCAGCAGCTTTAGACAGTCCTACAATGAGCAGTTCTTC. Protein sequence: CASSFRQSYNEQFF.